This T cell receptor beta chain was observed in a study of T cell responses to AZD1222 COVID-19 vaccine. General study results and limits: Spike-specific TCR breadth and depth were elevated following two AZD1222 doses. Baseline testing showed seropositivity in only a handful of AZD1222 recipients. Donors were largely white British and mainly female; clonal diversity was possibly underestimated.

Second-dose intervals of approximately 4 or approximately 12 weeks were pooled. Notes on this clone: Its specificity is unknown.

Produced via immunoSEQ multiplex PCR; TCRdb's table is partial and in-frame only. The repertoire holds some 93,000 clones, with 70% to 90% as singletons. CDR3 length equals 16 residues. V lost 2 bases to trimming and J lost 2 bases, with 13 bases between them. Germline V CDR1 and CDR2: WNHNN, SYGVQD (reference sequence). The origin of this receptor is an adult who received the AZD1222 COVID-19 vaccine. The sample here was peripheral blood, taken 28 days after the second AZD1222 dose. The V gene is TRBV10-1, the J gene TRBJ2-1; no clear D gene. The CDR3 loop is CASSELRNLAYNEQFF. In DNA, the CDR3 is TGCGCCAGCAGTGAGCTGCGAAACCTTGCCTACAATGAGCAGTTCTTC.